The 8 T cell receptor beta chains below come from one sample, sequenced in a study of neoadjuvant nivolumab and ipilimumab in lung cancer. Repertoires were generated with immunoSEQ multiplex PCR, while TCRdb's copy carries only in-frame clones and drops some. The sample lists about 17,000 clones, less than 85% occurring once. Sequencing used tumor tissue, obtained after neoadjuvant nivolumab, alone or with ipilimumab, at or shortly before surgery. These TCRs come from an adult with non-small cell lung cancer.

This rearrangement joins TRBV5-1 to TRBJ2-5; 7 bases align to TRBD2. J gave up 2 bases and V 0 bases, and 4 bases lay outside the gene matches. The length of the CDR3 is 15 residues. Per the germline V gene, CDR1 is SGHRS and CDR2 is YFSETQ. The CDR3 sequence: CASSLEASGQETQYF. CDR3 nucleotide sequence: TGCGCCAGCAGCTTGGAGGCTAGCGGACAAGAGACCCAGTACTTC.

The genes are TRBV7-2 and TRBJ1-1, with D possibly TRBD1 on 6 matching bases. Looked up from germline, CDR1 is SGHTA and CDR2 is FQGNSA. Trimming stripped 4 bases from V and 4 bases from J, with 10 bases between. There are 13 residues in the CDR3. CDR3 bases: TGTGCCAGCAGCTCAGGGGCGGGCACTGAAGCTTTCTTT. The encoded protein is CASSSGAGTEAFF. The full variable domain, rest sourced from reference TRBV7-2 and TRBJ1-1, is GAGVSQSPSNKVTEKGKDVELRCDPISGHTALYWYRQSLGQGLEFLIYFQGNSAPDKSGLPSDRFSAERTGGSVSTLTIQRTQQEDSAVYLCASSSGAGTEAFFGQGTRLTVV.

This clone was observed a handful of times. J is TRBJ2-1 and V is TRBV13, with D possibly being TRBD2 (5 bases). CDR1 is PRHDT, CDR2 FYEKMQ, per germline (reference sequence). Trimming stripped 4 bases from V and 7 bases from J, with 8 bases between. This CDR3 comprises 12 residues. The CDR3 loop is CASSSERNEQFF. In DNA form, the CDR3 reads TGTGCCAGCAGCTCCGAGCGGAATGAGCAGTTCTTC.

The chain has TRBV6-5 and TRBJ1-3; unclear D gene. In germline, CDR1 is MNHEY, CDR2 SVGAGI. The CDR3 has 15 amino acids. Trimming removed 2 bases at V and 0 bases at J, with 8 bases between. CDR3 region: CASSYDGTSGNTIYF. CDR3 nucleotide sequence: TGTGCCAGCAGTTACGACGGTACCTCTGGAAACACCATATATTTT.

The CDR3 protein is CASSRSGTELYGYTF. The CDR3 nucleotides read TGCGCCAGCAGCCGATCCGGGACAGAGCTTTATGGCTACACCTTC. J is TRBJ1-2 and V is TRBV4-1; 7 bases map to TRBD1. Germline CDR1 MGHRA, CDR2 YSYEKL. The CDR3 contains 15 residues. J lost 5 bases, V lost 4 bases, and 10 bases had no gene match.

J is TRBJ2-7 and V is TRBV19; 11 bases match TRBD2. The CDR3 runs 14 residues. CDR1 is LNHDA and CDR2 is SQIVND in the germline V gene (reference sequence). With 3 bases clipped from V and 4 bases from J, the junction kept 2 bases outside the gene matches. This CDR3 reads CASSISGGAYEQYF. The CDR3 DNA follows: TGTGCCAGTAGTATTAGCGGGGGGGCATACGAGCAGTACTTC.

This clone is judged medium-sized. The V and J genes are TRBV2 and TRBJ2-3; maybe TRBD2 (5 bases). This CDR3 spans 12 amino acids. The germline V gene encodes CDR1 SNHLY and CDR2 FYNNEI. Trimming shortened V by 10 bases and J by 4 bases, and 12 bases separated the two germline ends. CDR3 residues: CAIRTGSDTQYF. The CDR3 DNA follows: TGTGCCATCCGGACTGGTTCAGATACGCAGTATTTT.

Concerning this clone itself: The same CDR3 can be traced to other DNA sequences in this sample. The chain recombines TRBV6-5 with TRBJ1-1, with D possibly matching TRBD1 (5 bases). Germline V gene data show CDR1 as MNHEY and CDR2 as SVGAGI. Trimming removed 3 bases from V and 4 bases from J, with 6 bases in between. The CDR3 is 12 amino acids. CDR3 in amino acids: CASSYGGTEAFF. CDR3 DNA sequence: TGTGCCAGCAGTTATGGGGGCACTGAAGCTTTCTTT.